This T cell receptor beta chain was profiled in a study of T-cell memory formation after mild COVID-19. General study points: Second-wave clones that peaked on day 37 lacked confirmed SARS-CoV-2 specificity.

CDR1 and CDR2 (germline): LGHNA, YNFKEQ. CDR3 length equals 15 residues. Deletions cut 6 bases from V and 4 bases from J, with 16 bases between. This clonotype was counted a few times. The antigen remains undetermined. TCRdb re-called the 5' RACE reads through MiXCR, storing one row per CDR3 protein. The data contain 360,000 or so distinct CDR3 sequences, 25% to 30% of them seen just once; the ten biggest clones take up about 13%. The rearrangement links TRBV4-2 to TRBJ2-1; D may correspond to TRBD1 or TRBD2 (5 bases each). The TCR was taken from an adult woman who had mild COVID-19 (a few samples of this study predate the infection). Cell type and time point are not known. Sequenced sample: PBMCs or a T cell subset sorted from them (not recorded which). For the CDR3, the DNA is TGTGCCAGCAGTCGGGACCCCCCTTCGTACAATGAGCAGTTCTTC. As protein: CASSRDPPSYNEQFF.